This entry features one T cell receptor beta chain sequence. Its antigen is not identified. RNA extraction and reverse transcription yielded cDNA as sequencing template. Some clones are missing from TCRdb's copy, which holds only in-frame ones; the method was immunoSEQ multiplex PCR. The data show around 130,000 clones, with roughly 58% seen just once and less than 5.5% held by the top ten. This sample was taken from a study of CD8+ T cells in alopecia areata. Study as a whole: Each of the treated patients was given oral tofacitinib, 5 to 10 mg twice daily, for moderate-to-severe alopecia areata. Tofacitinib treatment spanned 6 to 18 months, with 6 months off drug afterward. Study-level points and caveats: Lesional scalp exceeded normal scalp in clonality, especially in alopecia totalis/universalis.

The source is a human donor with alopecia areata. Material: CD4+ T cells sorted from blood, obtained at week 0.

CDR3 DNA: TGTGCCAGCATCCTGATCAAATCCGGGACAGGGGGCGAAAAAGCGAACACCGGGGAGCTGTTTTTT. Protein sequence: CASILIKSGTGGEKANTGELFF. The chain couples TRBV21-1 to TRBJ2-2; the table gives TRBD1 as D, unverified against the DNA. TRBV21-1 is recorded as a pseudogene. This CDR3 is 22 amino acids long.